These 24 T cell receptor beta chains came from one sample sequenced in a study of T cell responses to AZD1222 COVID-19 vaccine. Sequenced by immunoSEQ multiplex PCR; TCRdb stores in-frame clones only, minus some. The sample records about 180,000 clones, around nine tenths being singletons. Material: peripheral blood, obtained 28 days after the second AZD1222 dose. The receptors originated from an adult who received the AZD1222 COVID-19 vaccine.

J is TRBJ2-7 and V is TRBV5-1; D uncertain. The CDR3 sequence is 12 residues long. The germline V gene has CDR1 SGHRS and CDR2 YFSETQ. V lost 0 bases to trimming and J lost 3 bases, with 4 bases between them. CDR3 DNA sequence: TGCGCCAGCAGCTTGGGGGGCTACGAGCAGTACTTC. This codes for CASSLGGYEQYF.

The CDR3 bases are TGTGCCAGCAGTGAACTGGCGGGCATACGGAACACTGAAGCTTTCTTT. Translated: CASSELAGIRNTEAFF. This chain links TRBV6-1 with TRBJ1-1; D not resolved. CDR3 length equals 16 residues. The V end was cut by 2 bases, the J end by 1 base, with 14 bases between. CDR1 MNHNS and CDR2 SASEGT come from the germline V gene.

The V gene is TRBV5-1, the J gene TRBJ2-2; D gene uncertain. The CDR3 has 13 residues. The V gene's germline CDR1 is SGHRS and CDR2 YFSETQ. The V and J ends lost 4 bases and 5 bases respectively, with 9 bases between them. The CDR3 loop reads CASSRASTGELFF. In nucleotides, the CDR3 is TGCGCCAGCAGCCGCGCGTCGACCGGGGAGCTGTTTTTT.

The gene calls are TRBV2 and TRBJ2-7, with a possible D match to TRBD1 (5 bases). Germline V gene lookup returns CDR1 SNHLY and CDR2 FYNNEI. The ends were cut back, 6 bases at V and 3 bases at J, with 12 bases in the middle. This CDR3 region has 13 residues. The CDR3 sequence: CASRLQVSYEQYF. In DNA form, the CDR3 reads TGTGCCAGCAGATTACAGGTCAGCTACGAGCAGTACTTC.

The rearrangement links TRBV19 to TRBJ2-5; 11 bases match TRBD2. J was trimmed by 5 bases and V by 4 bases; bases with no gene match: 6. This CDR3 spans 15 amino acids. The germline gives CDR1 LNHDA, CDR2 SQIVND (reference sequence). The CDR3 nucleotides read TGTGCCAGTAGTACGGGACTAGCGGCCGGGGAGACCCAGTACTTC. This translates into CASSTGLAAGETQYF.

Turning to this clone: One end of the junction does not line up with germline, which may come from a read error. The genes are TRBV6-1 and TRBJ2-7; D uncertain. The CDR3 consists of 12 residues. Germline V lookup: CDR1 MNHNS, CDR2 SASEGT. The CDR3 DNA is TGTGCCAGCGGTGAAGGTACCTACGAGCAGTACTTC. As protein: CASGEGTYEQYF.

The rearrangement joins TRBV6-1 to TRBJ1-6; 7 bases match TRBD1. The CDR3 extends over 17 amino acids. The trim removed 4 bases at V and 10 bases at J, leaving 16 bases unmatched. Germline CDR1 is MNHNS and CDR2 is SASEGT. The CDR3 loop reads CASSALAQTGNGSPLHF. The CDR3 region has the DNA TGTGCCAGCAGTGCCTTGGCCCAGACAGGGAACGGCTCACCCCTCCACTTT.

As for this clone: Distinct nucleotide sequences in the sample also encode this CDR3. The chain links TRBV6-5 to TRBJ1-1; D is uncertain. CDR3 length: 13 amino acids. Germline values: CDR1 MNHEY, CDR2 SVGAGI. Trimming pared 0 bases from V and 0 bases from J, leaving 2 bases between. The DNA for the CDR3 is TGTGCCAGCAGTTACTCGGTGAACACTGAAGCTTTCTTT. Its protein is CASSYSVNTEAFF.

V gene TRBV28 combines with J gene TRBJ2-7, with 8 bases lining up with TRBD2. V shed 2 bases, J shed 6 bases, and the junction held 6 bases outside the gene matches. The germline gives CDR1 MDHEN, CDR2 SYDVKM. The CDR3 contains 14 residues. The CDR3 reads CASSLTGGRFEQYF. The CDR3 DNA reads TGTGCCAGCAGTTTAACGGGGGGGCGGTTCGAGCAGTACTTC.

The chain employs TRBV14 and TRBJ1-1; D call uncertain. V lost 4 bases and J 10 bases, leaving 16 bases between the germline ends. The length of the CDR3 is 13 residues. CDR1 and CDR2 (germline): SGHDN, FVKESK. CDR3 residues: CASSLATASGAFF. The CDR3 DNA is TGTGCCAGCAGCCTCGCAACGGCGAGCGGAGCTTTCTTT.

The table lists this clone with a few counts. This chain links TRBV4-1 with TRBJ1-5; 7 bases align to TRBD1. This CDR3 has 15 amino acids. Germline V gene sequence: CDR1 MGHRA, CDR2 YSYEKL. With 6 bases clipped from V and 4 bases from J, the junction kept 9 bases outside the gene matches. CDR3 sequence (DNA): TGCGCCAGCAGTTCAACCCAGGGGGGGAATCAGCCCCAGCATTTT. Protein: CASSSTQGGNQPQHF.

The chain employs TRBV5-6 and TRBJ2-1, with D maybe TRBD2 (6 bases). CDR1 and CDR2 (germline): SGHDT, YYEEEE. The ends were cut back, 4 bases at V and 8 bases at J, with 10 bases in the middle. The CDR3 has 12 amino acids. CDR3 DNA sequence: TGTGCCAGCAGCCGACTAGTAGATGAGCAGTTCTTC. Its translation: CASSRLVDEQFF.

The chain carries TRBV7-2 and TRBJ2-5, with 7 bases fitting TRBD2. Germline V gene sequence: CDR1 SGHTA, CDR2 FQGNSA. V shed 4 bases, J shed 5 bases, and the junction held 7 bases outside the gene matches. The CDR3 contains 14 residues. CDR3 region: CASSSRLAVETQYF. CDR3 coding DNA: TGTGCCAGCAGCTCAAGACTAGCTGTTGAGACCCAGTACTTC.

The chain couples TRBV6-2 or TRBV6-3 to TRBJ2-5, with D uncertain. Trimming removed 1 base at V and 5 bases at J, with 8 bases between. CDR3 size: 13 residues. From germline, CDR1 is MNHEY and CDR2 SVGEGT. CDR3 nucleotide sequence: TGTGCCAGCAGTTACTTAGGTCGGGAGACCCAGTACTTC. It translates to CASSYLGRETQYF.

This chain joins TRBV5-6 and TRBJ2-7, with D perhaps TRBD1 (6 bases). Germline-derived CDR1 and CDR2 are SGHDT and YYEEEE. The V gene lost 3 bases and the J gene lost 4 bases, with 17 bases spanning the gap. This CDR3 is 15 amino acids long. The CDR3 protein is CASSSPPGTPYEQYF. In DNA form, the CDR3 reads TGTGCCAGCAGCTCTCCTCCCGGGACACCTTACGAGCAGTACTTC. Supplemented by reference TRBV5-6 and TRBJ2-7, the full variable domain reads DAGVTQSPTHLIKTRGQQVTLRCSPKSGHDTVSWYQQALGQGPQFIFQYYEEEERQRGNFPDRFSGHQFPNYSSELNVNALLLGDSALYLCASSSPPGTPYEQYFGPGTRLTVT.

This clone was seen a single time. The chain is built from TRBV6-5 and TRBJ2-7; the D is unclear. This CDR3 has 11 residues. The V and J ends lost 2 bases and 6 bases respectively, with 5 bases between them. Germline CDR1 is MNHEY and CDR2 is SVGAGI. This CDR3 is CASSYGREQYF. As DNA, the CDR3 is TGTGCCAGCAGTTACGGCCGCGAGCAGTACTTC.

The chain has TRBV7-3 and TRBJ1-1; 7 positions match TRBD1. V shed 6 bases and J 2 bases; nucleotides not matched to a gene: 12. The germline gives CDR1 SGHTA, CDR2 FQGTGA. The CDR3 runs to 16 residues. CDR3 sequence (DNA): TGTGCCAGCAGTCAACAGGGGATAGGGGCTAACACTGAAGCTTTCTTT. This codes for CASSQQGIGANTEAFF. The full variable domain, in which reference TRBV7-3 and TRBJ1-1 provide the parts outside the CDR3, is GAGVSQTPSNKVTEKGKYVELRCDPISGHTALYWYRQSLGQGPEFLIYFQGTGAADDSGLPNDRFFAVRPEGSVSTLKIQRTERGDSAVYLCASSQQGIGANTEAFFGQGTRLTVV.

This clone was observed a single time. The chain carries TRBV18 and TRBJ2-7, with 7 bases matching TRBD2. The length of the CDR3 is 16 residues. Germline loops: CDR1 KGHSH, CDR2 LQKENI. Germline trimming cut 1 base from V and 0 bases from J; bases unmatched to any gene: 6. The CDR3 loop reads CASSPRGTTNSYEQYF. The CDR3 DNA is TGTGCCAGCTCACCACGAGGGACTACGAACTCCTACGAGCAGTACTTC. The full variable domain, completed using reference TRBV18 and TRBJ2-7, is NAGVMQNPRHLVRRRGQEARLRCSPMKGHSHVYWYRQLPEEGLKFMVYLQKENIIDESGMPKERFSAEFPKEGPSILRIQQVVRGDSAAYFCASSPRGTTNSYEQYFGPGTRLTVT.

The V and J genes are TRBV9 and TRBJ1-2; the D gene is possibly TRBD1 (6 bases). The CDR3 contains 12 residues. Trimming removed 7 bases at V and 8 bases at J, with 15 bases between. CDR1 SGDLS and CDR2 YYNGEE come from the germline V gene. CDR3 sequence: CASSPGAEGYTF. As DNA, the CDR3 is TGTGCCAGCTCGCCGGGGGCTGAGGGCTACACCTTC.

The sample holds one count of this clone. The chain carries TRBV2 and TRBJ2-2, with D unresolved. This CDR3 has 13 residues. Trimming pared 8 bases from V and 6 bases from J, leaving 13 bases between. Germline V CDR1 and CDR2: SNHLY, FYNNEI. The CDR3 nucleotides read TGTGCCAGCCTGATGGCCCCCCCCGGGGAGCTGTTTTTT. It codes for CASLMAPPGELFF.

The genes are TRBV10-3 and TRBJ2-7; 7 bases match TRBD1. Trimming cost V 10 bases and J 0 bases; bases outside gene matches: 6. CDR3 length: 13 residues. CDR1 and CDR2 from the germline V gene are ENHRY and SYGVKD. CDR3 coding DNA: TGTGCCACCTCCGGGACAGACTCCTACGAGCAGTACTTC. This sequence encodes CATSGTDSYEQYF.

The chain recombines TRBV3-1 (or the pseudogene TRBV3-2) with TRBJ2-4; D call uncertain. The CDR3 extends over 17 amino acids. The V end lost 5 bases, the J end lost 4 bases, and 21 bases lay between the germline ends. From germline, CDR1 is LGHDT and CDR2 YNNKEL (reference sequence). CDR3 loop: CASSGRNPICRKNIQYF. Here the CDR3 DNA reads TGTGCCAGCAGCGGCCGAAATCCCATTTGCAGAAAAAACATTCAGTACTTC.

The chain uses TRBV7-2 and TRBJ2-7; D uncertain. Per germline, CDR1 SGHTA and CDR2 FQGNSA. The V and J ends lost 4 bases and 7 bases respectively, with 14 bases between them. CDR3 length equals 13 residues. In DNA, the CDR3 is TGTGCCAGCAGCTCCCGCAGCCGCCCGGAGCAGTACTTC. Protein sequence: CASSSRSRPEQYF.

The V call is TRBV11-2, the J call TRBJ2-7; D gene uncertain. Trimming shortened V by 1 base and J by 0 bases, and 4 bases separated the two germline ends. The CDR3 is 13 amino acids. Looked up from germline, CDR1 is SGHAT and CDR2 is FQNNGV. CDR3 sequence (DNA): TGTGCCAGCAGCTTAGGTGCCTCCTACGAGCAGTACTTC. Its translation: CASSLGASYEQYF.